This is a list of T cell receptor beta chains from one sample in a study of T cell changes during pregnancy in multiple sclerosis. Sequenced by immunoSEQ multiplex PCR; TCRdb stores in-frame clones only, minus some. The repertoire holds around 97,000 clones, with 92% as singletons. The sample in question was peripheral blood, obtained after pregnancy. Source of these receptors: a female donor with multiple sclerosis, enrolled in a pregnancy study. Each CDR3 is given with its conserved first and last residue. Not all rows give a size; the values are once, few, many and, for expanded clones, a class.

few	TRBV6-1	CASSGGQGSLSNQPQHF
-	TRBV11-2	CASSSTGTNTEAFF
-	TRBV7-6	CASSSPLALATSSYNEQFF
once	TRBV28	CASSPPPTSGRAGETQYF
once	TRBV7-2	CASSPSLSGNTIYF
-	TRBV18	CASSPAGAYNSPLHF
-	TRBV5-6	CASSLADRGEEKLFF
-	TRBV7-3	CASSLNPKPDEQYF
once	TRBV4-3	CASSQDRGGRYEQYF
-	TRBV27	CASSLWGGKTEAFF
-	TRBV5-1	CASSPGQGNQPQHF
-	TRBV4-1	CASSQASYGRDTQYF
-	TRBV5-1	CASSQKSGVKSGANVLTF
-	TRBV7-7	CASSLEIGATPDNEQFF
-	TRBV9	CASSVVGTGASLLYF
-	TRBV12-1	CASSFGPSRNEQYF
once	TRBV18	CASSPTGGRTYEQFF
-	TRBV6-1	CASSVAGGPLSHYEQYF
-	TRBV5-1	CASNSFLPDGRGGHRTGELFF
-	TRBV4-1	CASSQVAGEQYF
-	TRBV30	CAWSLLQGGGGYTF
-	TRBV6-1	CASSRTGSSYEQYF
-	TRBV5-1	CASTKITGGTTANTEAFF
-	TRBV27	CASSSWTGMNTEAFF
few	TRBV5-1	CASGSGVTDFDEQFF
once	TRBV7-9	CASSGGGGGPEYEQYF
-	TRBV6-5	CASSYSQGSNSPLHF
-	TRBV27	CASSSELKSKTQYF
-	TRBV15	CATSRDVLGTGDEAFF
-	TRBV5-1	CASHPGGGQETQYF
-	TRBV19	CGAGYNEQFF
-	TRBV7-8	CASSAGQLNTEAFF
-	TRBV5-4	CASSSTGTGSETQYF
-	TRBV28	CASSLGTGDTDTQYF
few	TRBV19	CASSSGRSQPQHF
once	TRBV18	CASSPLTGTNYGYTF
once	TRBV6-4	CASSETSAGANVLTF
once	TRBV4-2	CASSQEVFGLAGDSYEQYF